These T cell receptor beta chains were read from a single sample in a study of blood T cell repertoires in COVID-19. Here immunoSEQ multiplex PCR was the method, and the copy in TCRdb shows in-frame clones only, minus some. The sample lists a few hundred thousand clones, 85% to 90% seen once, with 2% to 2.5% in the top ten. What was sequenced was PBMCs or T cells enriched from blood (not recorded which). These receptors all come from a woman in her fifties or sixties in a cohort exposed to, infected with or recovered from COVID-19 (not recorded which). Each CDR3 is given with its conserved first and last residue. A D gene is named only where the DNA matches it firmly. Not every row has a clone size; where given, it reads once, few, many or a size class.

CDR3 length	V gene	J gene	clone size	D gene	CDR3 DNA	CDR3 protein
12	TRBV27	TRBJ1-2	.	.	TGTGCCAGCTCTAGAGCTGGGTATGGCTACACCTTC	CASSRAGYGYTF
16	TRBV28	TRBJ1-6	.	TRBD1	TGTGCCAGCAGTTTGGGTGGGGGACAGGGTAATTCACCCCTCCACTTT	CASSLGGGQGNSPLHF
19	TRBV27	TRBJ1-4	.	TRBD1	TGTGCCAGCAGTTTAAAGTGGGACAGGTTGTCTGCAACTAATGAAAAACTGTTTTTT	CASSLKWDRLSATNEKLFF
15	TRBV9	TRBJ2-3	.	TRBD2	TGTGCCAGCAGCCTGACTAGCGGGAGGTACGATACGCAGTATTTT	CASSLTSGRYDTQYF
15	TRBV15	TRBJ1-6	.	TRBD1	TGTGCCACCAGCAGACAAGGACAGGGGGCGTCACCCCTCCACTTT	CATSRQGQGASPLHF
16	TRBV25-1	TRBJ2-5	.	TRBD1	TGTGCCAGCAGGGCCGGGACAGGGACACCACAAGAGACCCAGTACTTC	CASRAGTGTPQETQYF
14	TRBV18	TRBJ1-1	.	TRBD1	TGTGCCAGCTCCCAGGACAGGGGGTTTGCTGAAGCTTTCTTT	CASSQDRGFAEAFF
14	TRBV7-6	TRBJ2-7	.	TRBD2	TGTGCCAGCAGCCAACGAAGCGGGAGCTACGAGCAGTACTTC	CASSQRSGSYEQYF
14	TRBV6-5	TRBJ1-5	.	TRBD1	TGTGCCAGCAGTTCGGGACAGGGCGTTCAGCCCCAGCATTTT	CASSSGQGVQPQHF
14	TRBV28	TRBJ2-7	.	.	TGTGCCAGCAGTAGCGGTCGGGAGAACTACGAGCAGTACTTC	CASSSGRENYEQYF
13	TRBV2	TRBJ1-1	.	.	TGTGCCAGCAGTGATCGACAGCTCACTGAAGCTTTCTTT	CASSDRQLTEAFF
14	TRBV5-6	TRBJ2-7	.	TRBD1	TGTGCCAGCAGCCCCGGGACAGAGACCTACGAGCAGTACTTC	CASSPGTETYEQYF
10	TRBV2	TRBJ2-7	.	.	TGTGCCAGCTCAGCCTACGAGCAGTACTTC	CASSAYEQYF
13	TRBV5-1	TRBJ1-4	.	.	TGCGCCAGCAGCAATACAGCTAATGAAAAACTGTTTTTT	CASSNTANEKLFF
15	TRBV6-5	TRBJ2-7	.	TRBD1	TGTGCCAGCAGTTATGCTGGGACAGGCCCCTACGAGCAGTACTTC	CASSYAGTGPYEQYF
14	TRBV27	TRBJ2-7	.	TRBD2	TGTGCCAGCACCCAGACTAGCGGGAGCTACGAGCAGTACTTC	CASTQTSGSYEQYF
15	TRBV5-1	TRBJ2-5	.	.	TGCGCCAGCAGCTTGGGGCAGCCAACGAGGGAGACCCAGTACTTC	CASSLGQPTRETQYF
15	TRBV15	TRBJ2-1	once	TRBD2	TGTGCCACCAGCGGCGGGACTAGCGGGTACAATGAGCAGTTCTTC	CATSGGTSGYNEQFF
17	TRBV28	TRBJ2-6	few	TRBD1	TGTGCCAGCAGTACCACCCGCGACAGGGCTGGGGCCAACGTCCTGACTTTC	CASSTTRDRAGANVLTF
17	TRBV7-3	TRBJ2-2	.	.	TGTGCCAGCAGCTTAACAAGGACATCAGTCCAGGCCGGGGAGCTGTTTTTT	CASSLTRTSVQAGELFF
19	TRBV10-1	TRBJ1-5	.	TRBD1	TGCGCCAGACGTACCCCGAGGGGGCGACCCTTTCATAGCAATCAGCCCCAGCATTTT	CARRTPRGRPFHSNQPQHF
17	TRBV5-1	TRBJ2-7	.	TRBD1	TGCGCCAACCACCTGTGGGGGCCGGGACAGGGTCCATACGAGCAGTACTTC	CANHLWGPGQGPYEQYF
14	TRBV5-6	TRBJ2-1	.	.	TGTGCCAGCAGAATGACACCCGCCTACAATGAGCAGTTCTTC	CASRMTPAYNEQFF
12	TRBV5-1	TRBJ2-7	.	.	TGCGCCAGCACCTCCCAAGGGGGCGAGCAGTACTTC	CASTSQGGEQYF
18	TRBV7-3	TRBJ1-6	.	TRBD1	TGTGCCAGCAGCTTAACCGGGACAGGGAGCTCCTATAATTCACCCCTCCACTTT	CASSLTGTGSSYNSPLHF
18	TRBV15	TRBJ1-2	.	TRBD1	TGTGCCACCAGCGCGCGTGTTGATGGCAGGGGGCCCTACTATGGCTACACCTTC	CATSARVDGRGPYYGYTF
11	TRBV29-1	TRBJ2-7	.	TRBD1	TGCAGCGTTGCGACAGGGGGTCGACAGTACTTC	CSVATGGRQYF
14	TRBV5-6	TRBJ1-6	.	.	TGTGCCAGCAGCTTGTGGGGGCTTGGTTCACCCCTCCACTTT	CASSLWGLGSPLHF
13	TRBV15	TRBJ2-7	.	.	TGTGCCACCAGCAGAGACGGGACCTACGAGCAGTACTTC	CATSRDGTYEQYF
14	TRBV18	TRBJ2-7	.	TRBD2	TGTGCCAGCTCAAGACTAGCGGGAAGGGACGAGCAGTACTTC	CASSRLAGRDEQYF
14	TRBV19	TRBJ2-7	.	.	TGTGCCAGTAGTAATCGCGGGTTCTTAAACGAGCAGTACTTC	CASSNRGFLNEQYF
14	TRBV7-2	TRBJ1-1	once	TRBD1	TGTGCCAGCAGCCCCCGACAGGGAAGGACTGAAGCTTTCTTT	CASSPRQGRTEAFF
17	TRBV10-3	TRBJ2-2	.	TRBD2	TGTGCCATCCGCCCGACTAGCGGGAGGCAGAACACCGGGGAGCTGTTTTTT	CAIRPTSGRQNTGELFF
14	TRBV15	TRBJ2-7	.	TRBD1	TGTGCCACCAGCAGTGGGACAGGGGGGAACGAGCAGTACTTC	CATSSGTGGNEQYF
13	TRBV4-1	TRBJ2-7	.	TRBD2	TGCGCCAGCGGACTAGCGGACGACTACGAGCAGTACTTC	CASGLADDYEQYF
12	TRBV19	TRBJ1-2	once	.	TGTGCCAGTATCGGCGGAAACTATGGCTACACCTTC	CASIGGNYGYTF
13	TRBV18	TRBJ1-1	.	.	TGTGCCAGCTCACGCGCAGGGAACACTGAAGCTTTCTTT	CASSRAGNTEAFF
15	TRBV6-5	TRBJ1-4	.	.	TGTGCCAGCAGTTCCCGGACAGAGTTATATGAAAAACTGTTTTTT	CASSSRTELYEKLFF
13	TRBV6-5	TRBJ2-7	once	TRBD1	TGTGCCAGCAGTTACGGGGACAGCTACGAGCAGTACTTC	CASSYGDSYEQYF
13	TRBV7-9	TRBJ2-5	.	TRBD1	TGTGCCAGCAGGAATCAGGGGGCTGGGACCCAGTACTTC	CASRNQGAGTQYF
13	TRBV5-5	TRBJ1-1	.	.	TGTGCCAGCAGCTTGGAATGGGGCAGTGAAGCTTTCTTT	CASSLEWGSEAFF
15	TRBV5-1	TRBJ2-1	.	.	TGCGCCAGCAGCTTGGCGGGGGACAGTTACAATGAGCAGTTCTTC	CASSLAGDSYNEQFF
14	TRBV29-1	TRBJ1-4	.	TRBD1	TGCAGCGTTGTACCGACAGGGGGTGAGGAAAAACTGTTTTTT	CSVVPTGGEEKLFF
16	TRBV9	TRBJ2-1	.	TRBD1	TGTGCCAGCAGTGTGGAAGCCGGGACAGGGTACAATGAGCAGTTCTTC	CASSVEAGTGYNEQFF
16	TRBV15	TRBJ2-7	.	TRBD2	TGTGCCACCAGCAGAGGCGACGGGACTAGCTTCAACGAGCAGTACTTC	CATSRGDGTSFNEQYF
15	TRBV10-3	TRBJ1-1	.	.	TGTGCCATCAGCGACGGAGGGGCAAGGGGCACTGAAGCTTTCTTT	CAISDGGARGTEAFF
15	TRBV18	TRBJ2-7	few	.	TGTGCCAGCTCACCCCCCGACAGGACCTCCTACGAGCAGTACTTC	CASSPPDRTSYEQYF